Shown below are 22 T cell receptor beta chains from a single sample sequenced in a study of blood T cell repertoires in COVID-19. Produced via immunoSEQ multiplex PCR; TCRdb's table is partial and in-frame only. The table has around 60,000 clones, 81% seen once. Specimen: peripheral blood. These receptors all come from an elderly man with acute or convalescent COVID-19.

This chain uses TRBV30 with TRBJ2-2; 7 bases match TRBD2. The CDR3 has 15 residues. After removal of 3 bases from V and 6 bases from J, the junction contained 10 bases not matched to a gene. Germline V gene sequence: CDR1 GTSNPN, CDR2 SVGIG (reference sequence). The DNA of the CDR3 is TGTGCCTGGAGGCCCCGTGGGAGGGGTGCCGGGGAGCTGTTTTTT. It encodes CAWRPRGRGAGELFF.

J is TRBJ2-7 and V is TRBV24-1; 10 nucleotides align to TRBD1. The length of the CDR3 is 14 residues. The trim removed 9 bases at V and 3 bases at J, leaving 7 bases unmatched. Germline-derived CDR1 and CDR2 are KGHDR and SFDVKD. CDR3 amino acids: CATRTTGGNYEQYF. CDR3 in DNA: TGTGCCACCCGAACGACAGGGGGCAACTACGAGCAGTACTTC.

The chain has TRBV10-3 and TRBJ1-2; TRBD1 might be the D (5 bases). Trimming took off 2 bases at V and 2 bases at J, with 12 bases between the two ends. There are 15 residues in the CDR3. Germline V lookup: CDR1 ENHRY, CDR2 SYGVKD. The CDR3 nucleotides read TGTGCCATCAGTGAGGACCAGGGAAGGAACTATGGCTACACCTTC. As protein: CAISEDQGRNYGYTF.

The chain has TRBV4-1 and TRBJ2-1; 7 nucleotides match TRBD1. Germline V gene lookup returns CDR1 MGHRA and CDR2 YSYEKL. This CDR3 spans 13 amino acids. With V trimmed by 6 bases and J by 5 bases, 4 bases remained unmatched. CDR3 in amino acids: CASRSTGDNEQFF. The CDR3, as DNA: TGCGCCAGCAGATCTACAGGGGACAATGAGCAGTTCTTC.

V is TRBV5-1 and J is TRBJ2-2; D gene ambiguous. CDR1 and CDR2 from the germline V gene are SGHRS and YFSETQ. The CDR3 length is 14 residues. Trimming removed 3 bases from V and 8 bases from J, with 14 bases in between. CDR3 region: CASSSSSVPGELFF. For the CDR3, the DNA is TGCGCCAGCAGCTCCTCTTCAGTACCGGGGGAGCTGTTTTTT.

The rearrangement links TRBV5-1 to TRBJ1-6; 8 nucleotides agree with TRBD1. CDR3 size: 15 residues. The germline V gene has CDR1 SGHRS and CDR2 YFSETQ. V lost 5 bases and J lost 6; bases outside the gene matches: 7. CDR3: CASRYGTGGNSPLHF. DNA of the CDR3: TGCGCCAGCAGATACGGGACAGGTGGTAATTCACCCCTCCACTTT.

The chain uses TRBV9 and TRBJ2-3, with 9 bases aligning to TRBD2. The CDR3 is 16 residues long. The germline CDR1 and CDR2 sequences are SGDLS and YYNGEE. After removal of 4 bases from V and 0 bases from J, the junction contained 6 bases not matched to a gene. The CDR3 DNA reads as TGTGCCAGCAGCTTTAGCGGGGGCCTAAGCACAGATACGCAGTATTTT. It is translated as CASSFSGGLSTDTQYF.

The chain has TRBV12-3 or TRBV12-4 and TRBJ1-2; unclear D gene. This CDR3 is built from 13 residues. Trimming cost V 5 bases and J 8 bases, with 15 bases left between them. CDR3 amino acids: CASSTVPLQGYTF. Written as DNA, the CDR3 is TGTGCCAGCAGTACCGTCCCCCTTCAGGGCTACACCTTC.

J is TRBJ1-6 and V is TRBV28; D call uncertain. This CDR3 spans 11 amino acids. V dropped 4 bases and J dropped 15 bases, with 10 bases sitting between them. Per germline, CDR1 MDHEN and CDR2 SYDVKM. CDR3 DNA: TGTGCCAGCAGTTCTCTTCGGGACCTCCACTTT. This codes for CASSSLRDLHF. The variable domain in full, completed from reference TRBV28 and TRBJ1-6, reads DVKVTQSSRYLVKRTGEKVFLECVQDMDHENMFWYRQDPGLGLRLIYFSYDVKMKEKGDIPEGYSVSREKKERFSLILESASTNQTSMYLCASSSLRDLHFGNGTRLTVT.

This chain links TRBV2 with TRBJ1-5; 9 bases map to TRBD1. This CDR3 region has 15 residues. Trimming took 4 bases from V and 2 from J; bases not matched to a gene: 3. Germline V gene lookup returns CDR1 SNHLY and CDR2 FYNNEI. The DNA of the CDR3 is TGTGCCAGCAGTGCCCGACAGGGGGGCAATCAGCCCCAGCATTTT. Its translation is CASSARQGGNQPQHF. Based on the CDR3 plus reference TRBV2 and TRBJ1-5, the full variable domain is EPEVTQTPSHQVTQMGQEVILRCVPISNHLYFYWYRQILGQKVEFLVSFYNNEISEKSEIFDDQFSVERPDGSNFTLKIRSTKLEDSAMYFCASSARQGGNQPQHFGDGTRLSIL.

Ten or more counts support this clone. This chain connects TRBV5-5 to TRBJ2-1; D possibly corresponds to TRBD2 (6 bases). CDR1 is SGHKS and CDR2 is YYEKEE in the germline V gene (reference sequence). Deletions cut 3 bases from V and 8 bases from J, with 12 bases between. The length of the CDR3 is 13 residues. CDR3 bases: TGTGCCAGCAGCTCGCCCGGAGGGGATGAGCAGTTCTTC. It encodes CASSSPGGDEQFF.

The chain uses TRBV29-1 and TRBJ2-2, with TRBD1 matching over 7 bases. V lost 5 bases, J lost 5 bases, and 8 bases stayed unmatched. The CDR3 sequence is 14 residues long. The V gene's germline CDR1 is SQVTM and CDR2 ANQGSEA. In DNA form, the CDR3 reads TGCAGCGTTAGCTCTACAGGGGATACCGGGGAGCTGTTTTTT. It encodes CSVSSTGDTGELFF.

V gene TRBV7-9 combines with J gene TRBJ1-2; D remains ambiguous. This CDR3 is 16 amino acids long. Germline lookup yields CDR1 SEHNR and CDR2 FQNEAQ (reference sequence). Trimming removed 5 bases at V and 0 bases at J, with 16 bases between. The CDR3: CASSKALVSPNYGYTF. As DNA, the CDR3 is TGTGCCAGCAGCAAAGCCCTGGTTAGTCCTAACTATGGCTACACCTTC.

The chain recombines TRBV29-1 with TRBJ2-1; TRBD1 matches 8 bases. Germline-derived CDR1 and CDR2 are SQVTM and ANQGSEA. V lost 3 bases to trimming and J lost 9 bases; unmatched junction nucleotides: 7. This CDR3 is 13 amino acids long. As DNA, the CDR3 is TGCAGCGTTGAGGGCAGGGGGCAAGGTGAGCAGTTCTTC. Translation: CSVEGRGQGEQFF.

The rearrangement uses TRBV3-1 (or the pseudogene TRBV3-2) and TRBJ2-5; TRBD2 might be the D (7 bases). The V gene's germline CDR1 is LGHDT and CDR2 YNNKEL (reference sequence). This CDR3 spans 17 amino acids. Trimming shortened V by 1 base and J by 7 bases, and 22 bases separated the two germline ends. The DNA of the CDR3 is TGTGCCAGCAGCCAAGTATTACCGGGGGGCCAGTTTGGGACCCAGTACTTC. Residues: CASSQVLPGGQFGTQYF.

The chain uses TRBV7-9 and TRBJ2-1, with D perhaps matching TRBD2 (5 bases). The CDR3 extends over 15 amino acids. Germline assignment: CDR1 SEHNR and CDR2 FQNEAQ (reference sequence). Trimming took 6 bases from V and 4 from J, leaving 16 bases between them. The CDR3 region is CASSLNSGNYNEQFF. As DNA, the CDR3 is TGTGCCAGCAGTCTCAACTCGGGGAATTACAATGAGCAGTTCTTC.

The CDR3 region has the DNA TGTGCCACCAGCAGAGGGACAGGGGGCGGTCAGCCCCAGCATTTT. Its translation: CATSRGTGGGQPQHF. The chain employs TRBV15 and TRBJ1-5, with TRBD1 identical over 11 bases. This CDR3 spans 15 amino acids. Germline CDR1 and CDR2: LNHNV and YYDKDF (reference sequence). Trimming removed 1 base from V and 6 bases from J; junction bases left unmatched: 2. Together with reference TRBV15 and TRBJ1-5, the CDR3 gives the full variable domain: DAMVIQNPRYQVTQFGKPVTLSCSQTLNHNVMYWYQQKSSQAPKLLFHYYDKDFNNEADTPDNFQSRRPNTSFCFLDIRSPGLGDTAMYLCATSRGTGGGQPQHFGDGTRLSIL.

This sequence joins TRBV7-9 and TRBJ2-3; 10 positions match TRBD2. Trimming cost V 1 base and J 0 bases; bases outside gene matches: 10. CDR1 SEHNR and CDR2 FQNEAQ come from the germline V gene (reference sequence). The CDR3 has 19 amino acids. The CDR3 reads CASSLGLQPAGGSTDTQYF. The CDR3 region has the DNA TGTGCCAGCAGCTTAGGACTCCAGCCAGCGGGGGGGAGCACAGATACGCAGTATTTT.

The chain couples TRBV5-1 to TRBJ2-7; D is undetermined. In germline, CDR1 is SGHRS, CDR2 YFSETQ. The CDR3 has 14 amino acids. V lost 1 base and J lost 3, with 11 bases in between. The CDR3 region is CASSLSTEIYEQYF. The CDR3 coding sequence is TGCGCCAGCAGCTTGTCTACAGAGATCTACGAGCAGTACTTC.

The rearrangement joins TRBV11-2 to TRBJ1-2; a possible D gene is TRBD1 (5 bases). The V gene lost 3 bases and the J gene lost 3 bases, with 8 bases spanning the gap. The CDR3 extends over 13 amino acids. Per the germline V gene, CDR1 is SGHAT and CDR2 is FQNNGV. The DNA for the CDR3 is TGTGCCAGCAGCTTCGACAGCTACTATGGCTACACCTTC. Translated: CASSFDSYYGYTF. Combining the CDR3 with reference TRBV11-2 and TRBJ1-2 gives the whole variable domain EAGVAQSPRYKIIEKRQSVAFWCNPISGHATLYWYQQILGQGPKLLIQFQNNGVVDDSQLPKDRFSAERLKGVDSTLKIQPAKLEDSAVYLCASSFDSYYGYTFGSGTRLTVV.

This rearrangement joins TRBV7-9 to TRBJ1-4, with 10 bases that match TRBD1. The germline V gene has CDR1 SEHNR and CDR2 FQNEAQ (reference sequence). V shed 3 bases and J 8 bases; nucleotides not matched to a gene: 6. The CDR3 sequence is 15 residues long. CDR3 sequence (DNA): TGTGCCAGCAGCTTTCGCGGGACAGGGGACGAAAAACTGTTTTTT. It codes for CASSFRGTGDEKLFF.

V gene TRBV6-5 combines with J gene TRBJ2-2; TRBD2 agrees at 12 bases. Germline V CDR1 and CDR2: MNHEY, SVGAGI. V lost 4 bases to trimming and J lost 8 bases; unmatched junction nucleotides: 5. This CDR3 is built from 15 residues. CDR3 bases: TGTGCCAGCAGTTTTCCCGGGACTAGCGGGGGGGAGCTGTTTTTT. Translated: CASSFPGTSGGELFF.